This T cell receptor beta chain was obtained from a study of T cell changes during pregnancy in multiple sclerosis. The CDR3 consists of 14 residues. V gave up 0 bases and J gave up 4 bases, with 7 bases separating them. Germline V gives CDR1 SGHDT, CDR2 YYEEEE. Sequenced by immunoSEQ multiplex PCR; TCRdb stores in-frame clones only, minus some. Here the sample spans approximately 40,000 clones, over 85% being singletons. This specimen was CD4+ T cells from peripheral blood mononuclear cells, taken before pregnancy. This sequence originates from a female donor with multiple sclerosis, enrolled in a pregnancy study. The rearrangement links TRBV5-6 to TRBJ2-2, with D hard to call. CDR3: CASSLVSSTGELFF. The CDR3 DNA reads as TGTGCCAGCAGCTTGGTTTCTTCCACCGGGGAGCTGTTTTTT.